The 24 T cell receptor beta chains below were found in one sample sequenced in a study of shared clonotypes between healthy human individuals. Repertoires were generated with immunoSEQ multiplex PCR, while TCRdb's copy carries only in-frame clones and drops some. Among 780,000 or so clones listed, 55% to 80% were seen once. The source material was memory CD4+ T cells sorted from blood. Specified subset: CD45RA-negative fraction. Receptor source: a woman in her 30s in good health.

This clone was recorded a few times. The chain combines TRBV10-1 with TRBJ1-1; tentatively, D is TRBD1 (6 bases). The ends were cut back, 6 bases at V and 1 base at J, with 21 bases in the middle. This CDR3 comprises 17 residues. CDR1 and CDR2 (germline): WNHNN, SYGVQD (reference sequence). CDR3 DNA sequence: TGCGCCAGCAGAGAGATAAAGGGGAAACAGGGGAACACTGAAGCTTTCTTT. It translates to CASREIKGKQGNTEAFF.

This rearrangement joins TRBV27 to TRBJ1-1; D is unclear. The CDR3 is 13 amino acids. Germline V gene sequence: CDR1 MNHEY, CDR2 SMNVEV (reference sequence). V was clipped by 5 bases and J by 6 bases, with 13 bases between them. This chain's CDR3 is CASSPRSEAEAFF. CDR3 in DNA: TGTGCCAGCAGTCCCCGATCCGAGGCTGAAGCTTTCTTT.

This clone appeared a single time. V and J are TRBV5-4 and TRBJ1-2, with 7 bases matching TRBD1. Unmatched junction bases numbered 11, after V lost 4 bases and J lost 8 bases. This CDR3 comprises 14 residues. Germline values: CDR1 SGHNT, CDR2 YYREEE (reference sequence). The CDR3 DNA reads as TGTGCCAGCAGCCAAAGCGACAGGGATGGCGGCTACACCTTC. This translates into CASSQSDRDGGYTF.

The chain combines TRBV28 with TRBJ1-1; D might be TRBD1 (6 bases). From germline, CDR1 is MDHEN and CDR2 SYDVKM. The CDR3 extends over 15 amino acids. V shed 6 bases and J shed 1 base, with 15 bases lying between them. The CDR3 spells CASSPQTGSNTEAFF. The CDR3 DNA reads as TGTGCCAGCAGCCCTCAGACAGGTTCGAACACTGAAGCTTTCTTT.

The chain combines TRBV19 with TRBJ2-1; 12 nucleotides line up with TRBD2. The CDR3 consists of 16 residues. Losses at the gene ends were 4 bases for V and 4 bases for J; bases not matched to a gene: 5. Germline lookup yields CDR1 LNHDA and CDR2 SQIVND (reference sequence). The CDR3 nucleotides read TGTGCCAGTAGTAAGACTAGCGGGAGAACTTACAATGAGCAGTTCTTC. It yields the protein CASSKTSGRTYNEQFF.

The CDR3 DNA reads TGTGCCAGCAGCCCGGGACAGGGCGCCTACGAGCAGTACTTC. Translation: CASSPGQGAYEQYF. V and J are TRBV4-2 and TRBJ2-5; 9 bases line up with TRBD1. The J call could be wrong; TRBJ2-7 is a better fit for the DNA end. This CDR3 is built from 14 residues. CDR1 is LGHNA and CDR2 is YNFKEQ in the germline V gene.

This clone was picked up a small number of times. The chain links TRBV27 to TRBJ1-5; a weak D match, TRBD1 (6 bases). Per the germline V gene, CDR1 is MNHEY and CDR2 is SMNVEV (reference sequence). Deletions cut 5 bases from V and 4 bases from J, with 18 bases between. CDR3 size: 16 residues. CDR3 nucleotide sequence: TGTGCCAGCAGTCCCGACTCCGGGACATTGAATCAGCCCCAGCATTTT. It is translated as CASSPDSGTLNQPQHF.

The gene calls are TRBV6-5 and TRBJ2-7; 10 bases agree with TRBD2. CDR1 and CDR2 (germline): MNHEY, SVGAGI. V shed 7 bases and J 0 bases; nucleotides not matched to a gene: 6. The CDR3 is 15 residues long. The CDR3 bases are TGTGCCAGCATGCTAGCGGGAGACCACTCCTACGAGCAGTACTTC. This sequence encodes CASMLAGDHSYEQYF.

V gene TRBV6-1 combines with J gene TRBJ1-2; D is possibly TRBD1 (5 bases). V lost 3 bases and J lost 5, with 16 bases in between. The V gene's germline CDR1 is MNHNS and CDR2 SASEGT. CDR3 length: 15 residues. This CDR3 reads CASSEPGTVPYGYTF. CDR3 DNA sequence: TGTGCCAGCAGTGAGCCAGGGACGGTCCCTTATGGCTACACCTTC.

The sample holds many counts of this clone. The gene calls are TRBV6-6 and TRBJ1-1; D call uncertain. Germline CDR1 reads MNHNY; CDR2 reads SVGAGI (reference sequence). Trimming pared 0 bases from V and 6 bases from J, leaving 14 bases between. The CDR3 has 15 residues. CDR3 in amino acids: CASSYSYQTSAEAFF. CDR3 nucleotide sequence: TGTGCCAGCAGTTACTCGTACCAAACGAGTGCTGAAGCTTTCTTT.

The chain employs TRBV19 and TRBJ1-5, with D uncertain. This CDR3 is 16 amino acids long. Germline values: CDR1 LNHDA, CDR2 SQIVND (reference sequence). V was shortened by 1 base and J by 2 bases, with 12 bases between the two germline ends. CDR3 in amino acids: CASSIAGLHGNQPQHF. The DNA for the CDR3 is TGTGCCAGTAGTATAGCCGGGTTACATGGCAATCAGCCCCAGCATTTT.

The V and J genes are TRBV6-5 and TRBJ1-5; 7 bases map to TRBD1. The J segment lost 7 bases and the V segment lost 4 bases, leaving 10 bases of the junction unmatched. CDR3 length equals 15 residues. Germline values: CDR1 MNHEY, CDR2 SVGAGI. CDR3 in DNA: TGTGCCAGCAGTTTGGGGAGGGGGCAGTGGCAGCCCCAGCATTTT. The encoded protein is CASSLGRGQWQPQHF.

Worth noting for this clone: A far bigger clonotype differs at one base, so this is likely a read error. This rearrangement joins TRBV7-3 to TRBJ2-7; 7 bases line up with TRBD2. The V gene's germline CDR1 is SGHTA and CDR2 FQGTGA. The CDR3 is 14 residues long. The V segment lost 3 bases and the J segment 0 bases; nucleotides outside the gene matches: 2. The CDR3, as DNA: TGTGCCAGCAGCTTCCAGCGGGACTCCTACGAGCAGTACTTC. It specifies CASSFQRDSYEQYF.

The V call is TRBV10-2, the J call TRBJ2-7, with D tentatively TRBD2 (5 bases). CDR1 WSHSY and CDR2 SAAADI come from the germline V gene. The CDR3 runs to 15 residues. V was cut by 1 base and J by 2 bases, with 12 bases left in between. CDR3 in amino acids: CASSEWDVRAYEQYF. CDR3 bases: TGCGCCAGCAGTGAGTGGGATGTGAGGGCCTACGAGCAGTACTTC.

The chain couples TRBV5-1 to TRBJ2-3; the D gene is possibly TRBD1 (6 bases). This CDR3 contains 15 residues. From germline, CDR1 is SGHRS and CDR2 YFSETQ. V lost 3 bases, J lost 5 bases, and 16 bases lay in between. This CDR3 reads CASSYGTLKVDTQYF. CDR3 bases: TGCGCCAGCAGCTACGGGACATTAAAGGTAGATACGCAGTATTTT.

The rearrangement uses TRBV19 and TRBJ2-7; D is possibly TRBD1 (7 bases). The V gene's germline CDR1 is LNHDA and CDR2 SQIVND (reference sequence). Trimming took off 7 bases at V and 12 bases at J, with 25 bases between the two ends. CDR3 length: 14 amino acids. The CDR3 DNA is TGTGCCAGTACCTACGGGGGCTCCCAGGACAGGCTGTACTTC. Its translation: CASTYGGSQDRLYF. The full variable domain, with the rest looked up from reference TRBV19 and TRBJ2-7, is DGGITQSPKYLFRKEGQNVTLSCEQNLNHDAMYWYRQDPGQGLRLIYYSQIVNDFQKGDIAEGYSVSREKKESFPLTVTSAQKNPTAFYLCASTYGGSQDRLYFGPGTRLTVT.

J is TRBJ2-7 and V is TRBV19, with 9 nucleotides matching TRBD1. The J segment lost 3 bases and the V segment lost 9 bases, leaving 9 bases of the junction unmatched. Germline V gene lookup returns CDR1 LNHDA and CDR2 SQIVND (reference sequence). The CDR3 extends over 14 amino acids. In DNA form, the CDR3 reads TGTGCCAGGATACCTGGACAGGGGCACTACGAGCAGTACTTC. Protein: CARIPGQGHYEQYF. The entire variable domain, with the rest obtained from reference TRBV19 and TRBJ2-7, is as follows: DGGITQSPKYLFRKEGQNVTLSCEQNLNHDAMYWYRQDPGQGLRLIYYSQIVNDFQKGDIAEGYSVSREKKESFPLTVTSAQKNPTAFYLCARIPGQGHYEQYFGPGTRLTVT.

The chain is built from TRBV4-1 and TRBJ2-1; D is ambiguous. There are 16 residues in the CDR3. Trimming shortened V by 0 bases and J by 7 bases, and 16 bases separated the two germline ends. Germline CDR1 MGHRA, CDR2 YSYEKL. CDR3 coding DNA: TGCGCCAGCAGCCAAGAAGGTGGGAATCTTTTTAATGAGCAGTTCTTC. Protein: CASSQEGGNLFNEQFF.

This clone was counted many times. The rearrangement uses TRBV28 and TRBJ2-1; D gene ambiguous. V gave up 2 bases and J gave up 10 bases, with 6 bases separating them. The CDR3 spans 11 residues. Per germline, CDR1 MDHEN and CDR2 SYDVKM. In nucleotides, the CDR3 is TGTGCCAGCAGTTTAGATCGCGAGCAGTTCTTC. Amino acid sequence: CASSLDREQFF.

The chain carries TRBV6-5 and TRBJ2-7, with 7 bases matching TRBD1. Germline-derived CDR1 and CDR2 are MNHEY and SVGAGI. Trimming cost V 5 bases and J 4 bases; bases outside gene matches: 8. This CDR3 contains 14 residues. Written as DNA, the CDR3 is TGTGCCAGCAGTGATTCGACAGGGAAATACGAGCAGTACTTC. Protein: CASSDSTGKYEQYF.

The chain links TRBV27 to TRBJ2-4; D gene uncertain. V was cut by 7 bases and J by 2 bases, with 15 bases left in between. This CDR3 is built from 15 residues. Germline CDR1 MNHEY, CDR2 SMNVEV (reference sequence). CDR3 region: CASKPPGPPKNIQYF. DNA for the CDR3: TGTGCCAGCAAGCCCCCGGGCCCCCCCAAAAACATTCAGTACTTC.

DNA for the CDR3: TGTGCCAGCAGTTTATCGTTCGGACTAAACTATGGCTACACCTTC. It specifies CASSLSFGLNYGYTF. The chain carries TRBV27 and TRBJ1-2, with D unresolved. V shed 0 bases and J shed 2 bases, with 10 bases lying between them. Germline CDR1 and CDR2: MNHEY and SMNVEV (reference sequence). CDR3 length: 15 amino acids.

The rearrangement joins TRBV4-1 to TRBJ2-3; no reliable D call. The CDR3 length is 15 residues. Trimming cost V 0 bases and J 9 bases, with 16 bases left between them. From germline, CDR1 is MGHRA and CDR2 YSYEKL. CDR3 residues: CASSQDDSSLETQYF. The CDR3 bases are TGCGCCAGCAGCCAAGATGACTCCAGCTTAGAGACGCAGTATTTT.

The chain is built from TRBV11-1 and TRBJ1-1; D not certain. Germline values: CDR1 SGHAT, CDR2 FQDESV (reference sequence). The CDR3 contains 13 residues. Deletions cut 3 bases from V and 3 bases from J, with 8 bases between. CDR3 protein: CASSFSWDTEAFF. The CDR3 DNA sequence: TGTGCCAGCAGCTTCTCGTGGGACACTGAAGCTTTCTTT.